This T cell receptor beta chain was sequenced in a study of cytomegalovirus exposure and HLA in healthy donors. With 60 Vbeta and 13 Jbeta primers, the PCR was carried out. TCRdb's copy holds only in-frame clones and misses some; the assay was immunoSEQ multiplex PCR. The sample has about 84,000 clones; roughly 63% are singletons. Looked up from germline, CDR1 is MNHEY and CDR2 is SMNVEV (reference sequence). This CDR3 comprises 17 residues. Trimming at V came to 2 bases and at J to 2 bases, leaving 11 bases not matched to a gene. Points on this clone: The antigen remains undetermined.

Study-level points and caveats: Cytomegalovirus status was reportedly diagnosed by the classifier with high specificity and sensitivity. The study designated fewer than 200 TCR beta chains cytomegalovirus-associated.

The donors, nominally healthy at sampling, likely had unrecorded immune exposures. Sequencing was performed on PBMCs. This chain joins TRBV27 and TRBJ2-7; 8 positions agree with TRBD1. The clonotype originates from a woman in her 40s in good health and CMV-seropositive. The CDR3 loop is CASSLSFGRDRPYEQYF. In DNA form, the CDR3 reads TGTGCCAGCAGTTTAAGTTTCGGTCGGGACAGGCCCTACGAGCAGTACTTC.